This passage covers 26 T cell receptor beta chains from one sample sequenced in a study of vaccination and CD4 T cells after COVID-19. The Oncomine TCR Beta short-read assay was applied to DNA of cultured CD4+ T cells. TCRdb reprocessed the PCR reads with MiXCR, giving one entry per CDR3 protein. The repertoire holds about 19,000 distinct CDR3 sequences, with about 42% as singletons. Sample treatment: roughly 11-day PBMC culture with coronavirus spike peptide pools or control peptides (ViraFEST assay). The antigens of these receptors remain unknown. Sequenced material: CD4+ T cells from blood, cultured in vitro, taken before SARS-CoV-2 vaccination. The receptors were sampled from a human donor who had recovered from COVID-19.

The chain carries TRBV20-1 and TRBJ1-4; no definite D call. The germline V and J ends were trimmed by 5 bases and 5 bases, with 15 bases remaining between them. The germline V gene has CDR1 DFQATT and CDR2 SNEGSKA (reference sequence). This CDR3 contains 14 residues. The CDR3: CSAVNRVGNEKLFF. DNA for the CDR3: TGCAGTGCTGTCAATAGGGTTGGGAATGAAAAACTGTTTTTT.

This clonotype was seen more than once but under ten times. This chain connects TRBV6-2 or TRBV6-3 to TRBJ1-5; D unclear. Trimming pared 0 bases from V and 2 bases from J, leaving 23 bases between. This CDR3 is 20 amino acids long. The germline V gene has CDR1 MNHEY and CDR2 SVGEGT. The CDR3 coding sequence is TGTGCCAGCAGTTACTCGATCTTAGTCTCGACGGTGCCACGCAATCAGCCCCAGCATTTT. It is translated as CASSYSILVSTVPRNQPQHF.

Within the sample, this clonotype is medium-sized. The chain carries TRBV24-1 and TRBJ2-3; D remains ambiguous. The CDR3 runs 12 residues. V was clipped by 10 bases and J by 6 bases, with 13 bases between them. Germline V CDR1 and CDR2: KGHDR, SFDVKD. CDR3 residues: CATQQLGDTQYF. CDR3 DNA sequence: TGTGCCACACAACAACTTGGTGATACGCAGTATTTT.

The CDR3 protein is CASSITGGGSNQPQHF. CDR3 bases: TGTGCCAGTAGTATAACGGGGGGCGGGAGCAATCAGCCCCAGCATTTT. V usage is TRBV19 and J usage is TRBJ1-5; tentatively, D is TRBD1 (6 bases). V was trimmed by 2 bases and J by 1 base, leaving 12 bases between them. Germline CDR1 is LNHDA and CDR2 is SQIVND (reference sequence). The CDR3 has 16 amino acids.

The V call is TRBV28, the J call TRBJ2-7, with no clear D. The CDR3 runs 16 residues. Germline values: CDR1 MDHEN, CDR2 SYDVKM. V was clipped by 5 bases and J by 3 bases, with 20 bases between them. The CDR3: CASSRSGVGPIYEQYF. The CDR3 coding sequence is TGTGCCAGCAGTAGATCCGGCGTGGGCCCTATCTACGAGCAGTACTTC.

The gene calls are TRBV20-1 and TRBJ2-3, with D tentatively TRBD1 or TRBD2 (5 bases each). The CDR3 extends over 15 amino acids. CDR1 and CDR2 from the germline V gene are DFQATT and SNEGSKA (reference sequence). Trimming removed 0 bases at V and 0 bases at J, with 10 bases between. The CDR3 loop is CSARDSGPSTDTQYF. DNA for the CDR3: TGCAGTGCTAGAGACTCGGGGCCAAGCACAGATACGCAGTATTTT.

The CDR3 spells CASTQRARLNTEAFF. The CDR3 region has the DNA TGTGCCAGCACCCAGAGAGCCCGTTTGAACACTGAAGCTTTCTTT. This sequence joins TRBV12-3 or TRBV12-4 and TRBJ1-1; D is unresolved. This CDR3 is 15 amino acids long. Trimming cost V 7 bases and J 0 bases, with 15 bases left between them.

V gene TRBV6-4 combines with J gene TRBJ2-3; 7 bases agree with TRBD1. Germline V gene sequence: CDR1 MRHNA, CDR2 SNTAGT. This CDR3 comprises 14 residues. Trimming cost V 2 bases and J 2 bases; bases outside gene matches: 1. The CDR3 sequence is CASSDRGPTDTQYF. The DNA for the CDR3 is TGTGCCAGCAGTGACAGGGGGCCCACAGATACGCAGTATTTT.

This chain connects TRBV28 to TRBJ2-7; D remains ambiguous. The CDR3 has 11 amino acids. The V gene lost 8 bases and the J gene lost 2 bases, with 7 bases spanning the gap. CDR1 and CDR2 (germline): MDHEN, SYDVKM. The DNA for the CDR3 is TGTGCCAGCGCACAAACCTACGAGCAGTACTTC. This sequence encodes CASAQTYEQYF.

This clonotype was observed a handful of times. The rearrangement uses TRBV6-1 and TRBJ2-5, with 7 bases identical to TRBD1. J lost 5 bases, V lost 4 bases, and 4 bases had no gene match. This CDR3 is 13 amino acids long. Germline-derived CDR1 and CDR2 are MNHNS and SASEGT. CDR3 in amino acids: CASSARGPETQYF. CDR3 coding DNA: TGTGCCAGCAGTGCAAGGGGGCCGGAGACCCAGTACTTC.

This clonotype was seen only a few times. The chain uses TRBV19 and TRBJ2-1; perhaps D is TRBD1 or TRBD2 (5 bases each). The CDR3 loop spans 14 amino acids. Germline V gives CDR1 LNHDA, CDR2 SQIVND (reference sequence). V was cut by 5 bases and J by 10 bases, with 18 bases left in between. For the CDR3, the DNA is TGTGCCAGTAGTGGCAGGGCGGCCGAGGGCGAGCAGTTCTTC. It is translated as CASSGRAAEGEQFF.

The chain is built from TRBV5-1 and TRBJ1-2; TRBD1 is a possible D gene (5 bases). The V gene lost 0 bases and the J gene lost 8 bases, with 14 bases spanning the gap. There are 14 residues in the CDR3. Germline V gives CDR1 SGHRS, CDR2 YFSETQ. CDR3 DNA sequence: TGCGCCAGCAGCTTGGTAGGGGAAGTGGCCGGCTACACCTTC. It codes for CASSLVGEVAGYTF.

The chain links TRBV20-1 to TRBJ2-5; perhaps TRBD1 as D (6 bases). V was pared by 6 bases and J by 3 bases, with 20 bases between. CDR1 and CDR2 from the germline V gene are DFQATT and SNEGSKA (reference sequence). CDR3 length: 15 amino acids. CDR3 coding DNA: TGCAGTGCCAGGGGCAACCTCGACCGTGAAGAGACCCAGTACTTC. Translated: CSARGNLDREETQYF.

This chain joins TRBV12-3 or TRBV12-4 and TRBJ2-7; 7 bases map to TRBD1. V was pared by 5 bases and J by 4 bases, with 8 bases of the junction left unmatched. The CDR3 runs 14 residues. The CDR3 here is CASSGPGQRYEQYF. CDR3 sequence (DNA): TGTGCCAGCAGTGGGCCGGGACAGCGATACGAGCAGTACTTC.

V gene TRBV20-1 combines with J gene TRBJ2-5, with 9 positions matching TRBD2. This CDR3 region has 18 residues. Trimming removed 1 base from V and 1 base from J; junction bases left unmatched: 13. Germline V CDR1 and CDR2: DFQATT, SNEGSKA (reference sequence). This chain's CDR3 is CSARAVRAGGLIQETQYF. CDR3 bases: TGCAGTGCTAGAGCGGTTCGAGCGGGAGGCCTTATCCAAGAGACCCAGTACTTC.

This sequence joins TRBV28 and TRBJ2-5, with D maybe TRBD2 (6 bases). This CDR3 has 15 residues. The V end lost 8 bases, the J end lost 4 bases, and 20 bases lay between the germline ends. Per germline, CDR1 MDHEN and CDR2 SYDVKM. The CDR3 region is CASGSGTGVVETQYF. The CDR3 DNA follows: TGTGCCAGCGGATCCGGGACTGGGGTTGTAGAGACCCAGTACTTC.

The chain uses TRBV21-1 and TRBJ1-5; the table calls TRBD1, which could not be checked here. TRBV21-1 is reported as a pseudogene. The CDR3 spans 21 residues. The CDR3 nucleotides are TGTGCCAGCAGCAGCCGGATGAGCGGGACAGGGGAGGGGTATAGCAATCAGCCCCAGCATTTT. Translated: CASSSRMSGTGEGYSNQPQHF.

V is TRBV6-2 or TRBV6-3 and J is TRBJ1-2; no definite D call. Looked up from germline, CDR1 is MNHEY and CDR2 is SVGEGT. The V gene lost 3 bases and the J gene lost 1 base, with 12 bases spanning the gap. The CDR3 length is 15 residues. The CDR3, as DNA: TGTGCCAGCAGTTATTCCGGCCGAAATAACTATGGCTACACCTTC. Translation gives CASSYSGRNNYGYTF.

The chain combines TRBV19 with TRBJ2-2; D not certain. This CDR3 is 13 amino acids long. From germline, CDR1 is LNHDA and CDR2 SQIVND (reference sequence). V was trimmed by 6 bases and J by 4 bases, leaving 9 bases between them. CDR3 sequence (DNA): TGTGCCAGTAGACGGACGGGCACCGGGGAGCTGTTTTTT. Translated: CASRRTGTGELFF.

This clonotype was counted a few times. The chain employs TRBV20-1 and TRBJ2-5; possibly TRBD2 for D (5 bases). The germline V gene encodes CDR1 DFQATT and CDR2 SNEGSKA (reference sequence). The V end lost 6 bases, the J end lost 2 bases, and 16 bases lay between the germline ends. The CDR3 has 14 amino acids. CDR3 protein: CSAPDLRHQETQYF. DNA of the CDR3: TGCAGTGCCCCGGACTTGCGCCATCAAGAGACCCAGTACTTC.

This clonotype was counted only a few times. The rearrangement joins TRBV6-1 to TRBJ2-2; the D gene is possibly TRBD1 (6 bases). Trimming shortened V by 3 bases and J by 0 bases, and 8 bases separated the two germline ends. This CDR3 region has 15 residues. The V gene's germline CDR1 is MNHNS and CDR2 SASEGT. The CDR3, as DNA: TGTGCCAGCAGTGAGGGGACACCGAACACCGGGGAGCTGTTTTTT. Protein: CASSEGTPNTGELFF.

This clonotype was seen only a few times. The V call is TRBV5-4, the J call TRBJ1-2; no definite D call. CDR3 length: 15 amino acids. Trimming took 0 bases from V and 4 from J, leaving 13 bases between them. Per germline, CDR1 SGHNT and CDR2 YYREEE (reference sequence). In DNA, the CDR3 is TGTGCCAGCAGCTTGGCGGGCGTCGATTTCTATGGCTACACCTTC. Its translation is CASSLAGVDFYGYTF.

The rearrangement uses TRBV5-1 and TRBJ2-5; 10 nucleotides align to TRBD2. In germline, CDR1 is SGHRS, CDR2 YFSETQ. V dropped 4 bases and J dropped 4; count of bases not matched to a gene: 7. The CDR3 length is 15 residues. CDR3 protein: CASSLRASGGETQYF. CDR3 sequence (DNA): TGCGCCAGCAGCCTCCGGGCTAGCGGGGGAGAGACCCAGTACTTC.

The rearrangement uses TRBV27 and TRBJ1-2; tentatively, D is TRBD1 (5 bases). The CDR3 is 17 amino acids. V lost 6 bases to trimming and J lost 0 bases, with 20 bases between them. Germline V lookup: CDR1 MNHEY, CDR2 SMNVEV (reference sequence). The CDR3 DNA follows: TGTGCCAGCAGACAAGGGGCGAACCCTCTAGCTAACTATGGCTACACCTTC. Protein sequence: CASRQGANPLANYGYTF.

The chain uses TRBV5-4 and TRBJ2-5; D may be TRBD1 (8 bases). Germline-derived CDR1 and CDR2 are SGHNT and YYREEE (reference sequence). The CDR3 loop spans 15 amino acids. Trimming stripped 2 bases from V and 4 bases from J, with 15 bases between. CDR3 sequence: CASSFDRGGGETQYF. The CDR3 DNA reads as TGTGCCAGCAGCTTCGACAGGGGAGGGGGAGAGACCCAGTACTTC.

This clonotype was picked up one time. The chain couples TRBV7-3 to TRBJ2-1; 7 bases agree with TRBD1. Germline assignment: CDR1 SGHTA and CDR2 FQGTGA. The CDR3 has 17 amino acids. Trimming took 2 bases from V and 0 from J; bases not matched to a gene: 7. DNA for the CDR3: TGTGCCAGCAGCTTACCCAAGACAGGGAGCTCCTACAATGAGCAGTTCTTC. Amino acids: CASSLPKTGSSYNEQFF.